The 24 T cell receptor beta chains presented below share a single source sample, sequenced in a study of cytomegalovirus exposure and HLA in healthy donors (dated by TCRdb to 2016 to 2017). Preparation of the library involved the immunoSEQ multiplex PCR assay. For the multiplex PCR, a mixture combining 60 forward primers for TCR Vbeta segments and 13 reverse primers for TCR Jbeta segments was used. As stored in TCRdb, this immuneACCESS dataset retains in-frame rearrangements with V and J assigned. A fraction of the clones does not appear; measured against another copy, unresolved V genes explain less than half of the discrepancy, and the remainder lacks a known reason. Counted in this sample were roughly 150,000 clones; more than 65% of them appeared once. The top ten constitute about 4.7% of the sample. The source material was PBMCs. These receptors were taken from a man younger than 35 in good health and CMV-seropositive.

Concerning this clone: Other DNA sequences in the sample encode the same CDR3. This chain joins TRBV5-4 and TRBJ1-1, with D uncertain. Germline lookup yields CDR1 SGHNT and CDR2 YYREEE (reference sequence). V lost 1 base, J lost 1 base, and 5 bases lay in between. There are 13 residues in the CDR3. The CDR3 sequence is CASSLFQNTEAFF. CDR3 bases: TGTGCCAGCAGCTTGTTTCAGAACACTGAAGCTTTCTTT.

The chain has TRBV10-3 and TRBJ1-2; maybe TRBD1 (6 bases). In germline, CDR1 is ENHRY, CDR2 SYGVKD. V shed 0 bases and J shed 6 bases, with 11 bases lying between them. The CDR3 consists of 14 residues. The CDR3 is CAISESGRGDGYTF. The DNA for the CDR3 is TGTGCCATCAGTGAGTCGGGCAGGGGTGATGGCTACACCTTC.

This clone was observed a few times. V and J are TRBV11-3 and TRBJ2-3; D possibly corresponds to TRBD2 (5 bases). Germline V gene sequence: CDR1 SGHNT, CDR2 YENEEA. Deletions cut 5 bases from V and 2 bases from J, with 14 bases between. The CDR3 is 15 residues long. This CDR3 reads CASSLRPGITDTQYF. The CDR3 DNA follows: TGTGCCAGCAGCCTTCGACCGGGAATCACAGATACGCAGTATTTT. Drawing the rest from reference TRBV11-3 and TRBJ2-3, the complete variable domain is EAGVVQSPRYKIIEKKQPVAFWCNPISGHNTLYWYLQNLGQGPELLIRYENEEAVDDSQLPKDRFSAERLKGVDSTLKIQPAELGDSAVYLCASSLRPGITDTQYFGPGTRLTVL.

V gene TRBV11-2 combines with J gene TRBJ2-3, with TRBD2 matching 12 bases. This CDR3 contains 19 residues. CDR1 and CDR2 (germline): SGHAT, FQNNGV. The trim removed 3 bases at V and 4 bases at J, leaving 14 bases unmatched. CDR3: CASSFSASGGAAIPDTQYF. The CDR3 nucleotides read TGTGCCAGCAGCTTTTCGGCTAGCGGGGGGGCAGCTATTCCAGATACGCAGTATTTT.

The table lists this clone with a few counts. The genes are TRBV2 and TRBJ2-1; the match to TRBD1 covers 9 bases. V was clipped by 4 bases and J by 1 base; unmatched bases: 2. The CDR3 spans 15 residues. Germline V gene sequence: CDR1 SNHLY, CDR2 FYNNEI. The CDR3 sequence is CASSGDRVSYNEQFF. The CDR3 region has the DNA TGTGCCAGCAGTGGGGACAGGGTATCCTACAATGAGCAGTTCTTC.

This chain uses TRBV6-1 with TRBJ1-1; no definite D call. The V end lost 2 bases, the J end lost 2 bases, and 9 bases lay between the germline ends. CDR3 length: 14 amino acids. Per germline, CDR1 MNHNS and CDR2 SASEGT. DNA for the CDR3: TGTGCCAGCAGTGAATATTACAGAAACACTGAAGCTTTCTTT. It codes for CASSEYYRNTEAFF.

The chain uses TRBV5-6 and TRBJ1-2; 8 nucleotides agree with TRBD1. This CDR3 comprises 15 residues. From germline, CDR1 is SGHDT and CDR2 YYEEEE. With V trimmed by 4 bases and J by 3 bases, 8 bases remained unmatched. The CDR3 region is CASSPGQGRDYGYTF. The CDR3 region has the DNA TGTGCCAGCAGCCCCGGACAGGGAAGGGACTATGGCTACACCTTC.

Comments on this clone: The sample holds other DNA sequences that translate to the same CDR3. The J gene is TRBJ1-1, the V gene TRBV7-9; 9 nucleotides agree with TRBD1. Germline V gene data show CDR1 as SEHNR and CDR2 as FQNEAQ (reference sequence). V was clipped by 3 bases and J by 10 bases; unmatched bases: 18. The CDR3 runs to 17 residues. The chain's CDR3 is CASSFSGTGSPEAVAFF. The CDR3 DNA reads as TGTGCCAGCAGCTTTTCCGGGACAGGGTCACCGGAGGCAGTAGCTTTCTTT.

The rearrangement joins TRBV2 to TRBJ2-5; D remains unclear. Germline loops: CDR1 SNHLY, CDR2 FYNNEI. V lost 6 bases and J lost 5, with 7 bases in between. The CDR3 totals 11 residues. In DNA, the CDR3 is TGTGCCAGCAGCATCCGGGAGACCCAGTACTTC. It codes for CASSIRETQYF.

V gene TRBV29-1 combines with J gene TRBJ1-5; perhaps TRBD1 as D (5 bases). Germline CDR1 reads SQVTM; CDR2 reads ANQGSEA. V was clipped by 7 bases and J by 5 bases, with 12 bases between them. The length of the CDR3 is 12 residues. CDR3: CSAYRIDQPQHF. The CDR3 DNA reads TGCAGCGCCTACAGGATTGATCAGCCCCAGCATTTT.

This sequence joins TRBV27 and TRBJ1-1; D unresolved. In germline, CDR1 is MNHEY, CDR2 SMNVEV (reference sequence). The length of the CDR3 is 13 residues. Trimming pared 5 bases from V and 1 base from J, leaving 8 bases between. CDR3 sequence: CASSQFRNTEAFF. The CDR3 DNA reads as TGTGCCAGCAGTCAATTCAGGAACACTGAAGCTTTCTTT.

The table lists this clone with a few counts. In DNA form, the CDR3 reads TGTGCCAGCAGGGGGACTAGCGGGAGGTATGAGACCCAGTACTTC. Encoded protein: CASRGTSGRYETQYF. V usage is TRBV5-6 and J usage is TRBJ2-5; TRBD2 matches at 15 bases. This CDR3 spans 15 amino acids. J was trimmed by 5 bases and V by 5 bases; bases with no gene match: 4. The germline V gene encodes CDR1 SGHDT and CDR2 YYEEEE.

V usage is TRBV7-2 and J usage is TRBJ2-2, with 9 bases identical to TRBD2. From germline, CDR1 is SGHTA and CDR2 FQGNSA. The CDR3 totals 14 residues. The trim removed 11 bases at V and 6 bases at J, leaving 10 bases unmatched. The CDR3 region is CARRGGRAAGELFF. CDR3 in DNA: TGTGCCCGGAGGGGCGGGAGGGCCGCCGGGGAGCTGTTTTTT.

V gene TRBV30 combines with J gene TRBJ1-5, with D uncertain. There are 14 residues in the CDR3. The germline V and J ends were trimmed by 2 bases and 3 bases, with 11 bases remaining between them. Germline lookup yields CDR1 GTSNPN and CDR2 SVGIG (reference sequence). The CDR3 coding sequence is TGTGCCTGGAGTCCACACCTTAACAATCAGCCCCAGCATTTT. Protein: CAWSPHLNNQPQHF.

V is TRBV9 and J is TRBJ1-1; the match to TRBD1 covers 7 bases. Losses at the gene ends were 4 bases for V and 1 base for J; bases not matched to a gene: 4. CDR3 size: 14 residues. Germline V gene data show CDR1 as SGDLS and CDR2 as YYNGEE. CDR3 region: CASSWGTANTEAFF. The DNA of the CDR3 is TGTGCCAGCAGCTGGGGGACAGCGAACACTGAAGCTTTCTTT.

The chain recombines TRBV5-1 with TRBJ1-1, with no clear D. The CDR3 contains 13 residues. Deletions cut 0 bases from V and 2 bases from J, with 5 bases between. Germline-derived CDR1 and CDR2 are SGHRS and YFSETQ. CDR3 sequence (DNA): TGCGCCAGCAGCTTGGTTGTAAACACTGAAGCTTTCTTT. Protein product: CASSLVVNTEAFF.

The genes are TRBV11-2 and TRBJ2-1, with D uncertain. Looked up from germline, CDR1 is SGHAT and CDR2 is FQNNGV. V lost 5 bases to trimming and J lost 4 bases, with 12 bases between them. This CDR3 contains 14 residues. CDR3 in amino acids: CASSPSGRYNEQFF. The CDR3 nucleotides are TGTGCCAGCAGCCCCTCAGGTAGATACAATGAGCAGTTCTTC.

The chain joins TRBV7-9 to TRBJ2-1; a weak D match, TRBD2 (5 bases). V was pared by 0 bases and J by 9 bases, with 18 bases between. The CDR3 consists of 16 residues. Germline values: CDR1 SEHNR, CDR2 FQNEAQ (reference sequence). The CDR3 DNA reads TGTGCCAGCAGCTTAGCAGGCGGTGGGATTGCGGGTGAGCAGTTCTTC. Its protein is CASSLAGGGIAGEQFF. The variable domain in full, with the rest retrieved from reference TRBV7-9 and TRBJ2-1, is DTGVSQNPRHKITKRGQNVTFRCDPISEHNRLYWYRQTLGQGPEFLTYFQNEAQLEKSRLLSDRFSAERPKGSFSTLEIQRTEQGDSAMYLCASSLAGGGIAGEQFFGPGTRLTVL.

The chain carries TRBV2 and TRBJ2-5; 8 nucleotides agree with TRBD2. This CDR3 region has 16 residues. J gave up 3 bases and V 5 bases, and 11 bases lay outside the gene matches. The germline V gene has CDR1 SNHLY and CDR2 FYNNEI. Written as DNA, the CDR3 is TGTGCCAGCAGTCCCTTAGGACTAGCCCGAGAAGAGACCCAGTACTTC. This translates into CASSPLGLAREETQYF.

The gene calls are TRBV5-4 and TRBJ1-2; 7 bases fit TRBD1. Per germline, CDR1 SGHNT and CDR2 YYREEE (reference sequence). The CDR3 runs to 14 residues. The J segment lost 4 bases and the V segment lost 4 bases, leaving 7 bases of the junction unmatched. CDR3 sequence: CASSAGTELYGYTF. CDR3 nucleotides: TGTGCCAGCAGCGCCGGGACAGAGCTCTATGGCTACACCTTC. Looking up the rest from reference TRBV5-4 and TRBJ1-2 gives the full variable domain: ETGVTQSPTHLIKTRGQQVTLRCSSQSGHNTVSWYQQALGQGPQFIFQYYREEENGRGNFPPRFSGLQFPNYSSELNVNALELDDSALYLCASSAGTELYGYTFGSGTRLTVV.

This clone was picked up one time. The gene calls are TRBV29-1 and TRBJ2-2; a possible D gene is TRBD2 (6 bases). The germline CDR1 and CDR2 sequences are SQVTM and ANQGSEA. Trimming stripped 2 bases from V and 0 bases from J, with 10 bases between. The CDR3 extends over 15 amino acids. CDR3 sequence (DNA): TGCAGCGTTGAACGCGGGAACGCGAACACCGGGGAGCTGTTTTTT. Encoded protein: CSVERGNANTGELFF.

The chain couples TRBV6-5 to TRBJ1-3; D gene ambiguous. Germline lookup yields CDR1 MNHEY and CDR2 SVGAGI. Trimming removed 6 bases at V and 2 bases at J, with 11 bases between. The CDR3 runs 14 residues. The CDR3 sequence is CASRPRGTGNTIYF. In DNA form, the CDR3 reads TGTGCCAGCAGACCGCGGGGAACTGGAAACACCATATATTTT.

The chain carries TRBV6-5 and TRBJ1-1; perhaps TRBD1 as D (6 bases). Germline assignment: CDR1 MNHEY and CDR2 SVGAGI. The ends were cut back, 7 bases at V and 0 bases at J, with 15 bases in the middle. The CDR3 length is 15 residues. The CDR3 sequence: CASTHGRGLNTEAFF. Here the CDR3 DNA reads TGTGCCAGCACTCATGGTAGGGGGTTGAACACTGAAGCTTTCTTT.

Written as DNA, the CDR3 is TGTGCCAGCAGTTTCCGTCATCATCAGGGTGGCTACACCTTC. It translates to CASSFRHHQGGYTF. This chain uses TRBV27 with TRBJ1-2; possibly TRBD1 for D (5 bases). With 3 bases removed from V and 7 bases from J, the gap between germline ends came to 15 bases. The CDR3 totals 14 residues. The germline V gene has CDR1 MNHEY and CDR2 SMNVEV (reference sequence).